This T cell receptor beta chain was obtained from a study of PD-1 blockade in classical Hodgkin lymphoma. Regarding this clone: What it binds is unknown.

The germline V gene has CDR1 PRHDT and CDR2 FYEKMQ (reference sequence). The CDR3 runs to 18 residues. Trimming took 4 bases from V and 8 from J, leaving 27 bases between them. Repertoires were generated with immunoSEQ multiplex PCR, while TCRdb's copy carries only in-frame clones and drops some. The sample gives about 41,000 clones, about two thirds of which show up once; under 3% is in the top ten. Time point defined: cycle 4 day 1 (C4D1), after less than 7 weeks of nivolumab. Patients all relapsed after autologous stem cell transplantation, and there was variation in brentuximab vedotin exposure. Findings and limits, study-wide: Nivolumab initiated under 1 year post-ASCT led to patient exclusion.

The V gene is TRBV13, the J gene TRBJ2-1; D perhaps matches TRBD2 (7 bases). This clonotype was sampled from a human donor with classical Hodgkin lymphoma. This sample comprised peripheral blood mononuclear cells (PBMCs), obtained before the fourth cycle of nivolumab. CDR3: CASSSERTGPGGLYEQFF. For the CDR3, the DNA is TGTGCCAGCAGCTCTGAACGAACCGGACCCGGGGGGCTCTATGAGCAGTTCTTC.